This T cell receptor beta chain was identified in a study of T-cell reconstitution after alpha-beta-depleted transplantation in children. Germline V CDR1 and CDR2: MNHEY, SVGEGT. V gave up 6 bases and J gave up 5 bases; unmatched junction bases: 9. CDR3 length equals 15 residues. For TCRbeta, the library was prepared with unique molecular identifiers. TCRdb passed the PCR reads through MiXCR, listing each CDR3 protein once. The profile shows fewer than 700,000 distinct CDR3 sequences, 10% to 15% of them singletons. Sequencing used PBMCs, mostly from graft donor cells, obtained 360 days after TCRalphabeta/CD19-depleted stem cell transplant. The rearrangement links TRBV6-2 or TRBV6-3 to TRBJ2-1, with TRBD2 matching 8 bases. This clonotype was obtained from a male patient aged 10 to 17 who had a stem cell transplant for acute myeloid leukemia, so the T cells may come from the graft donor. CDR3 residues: CASRVLGRENNEQFF. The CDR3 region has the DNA TGTGCCAGCAGGGTCCTCGGGAGGGAGAACAATGAGCAGTTCTTC.